Described below is a single T cell receptor beta chain sequence and its context. Authors' methods: Estimates of nucleated cell counts were drawn from the amplification of reference gene primers. Data came from immunoSEQ multiplex PCR; TCRdb stores just in-frame clones and leaves some out. The V and J calls and clone size are taken from that table; D and trimming were inferred from the DNA. Of about 25,000 clones in the sample, 70% to 90% are singletons; the top ten hold around 15%. The entry originates in a study of blood T cell repertoires in COVID-19. Whole-study context: Specimens from acute and convalescent COVID-19 originated in the United States, Italy and Spain. T cells, B-cell-depleted T cells, or PBMCs supplied cDNA or gDNA.

Germline V gene sequence: CDR1 MRHNA, CDR2 SNTAGT. V was cut by 8 bases and J by 6 bases, with 19 bases left in between. This CDR3 region has 15 residues. The sample was peripheral blood. The sequence was collected from a man in his 70s with acute or convalescent COVID-19. J is TRBJ1-4 and V is TRBV6-4; perhaps TRBD1 as D (6 bases). The CDR3 DNA sequence: TGTGCCAGCGCCCGCAAGAGAGGACAGTATGAAAAACTGTTTTTT. It codes for CASARKRGQYEKLFF.